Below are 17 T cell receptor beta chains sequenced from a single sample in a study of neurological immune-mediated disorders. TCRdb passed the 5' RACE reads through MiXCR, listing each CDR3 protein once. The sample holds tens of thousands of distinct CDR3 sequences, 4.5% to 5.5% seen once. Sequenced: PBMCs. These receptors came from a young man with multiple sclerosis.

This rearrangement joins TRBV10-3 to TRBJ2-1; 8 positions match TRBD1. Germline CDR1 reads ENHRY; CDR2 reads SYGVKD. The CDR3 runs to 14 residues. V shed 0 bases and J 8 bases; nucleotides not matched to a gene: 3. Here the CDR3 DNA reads TGTGCCATCAGTGAGTCGACAGGGGTGGATGAGCAGTTCTTC. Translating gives CAISESTGVDEQFF.

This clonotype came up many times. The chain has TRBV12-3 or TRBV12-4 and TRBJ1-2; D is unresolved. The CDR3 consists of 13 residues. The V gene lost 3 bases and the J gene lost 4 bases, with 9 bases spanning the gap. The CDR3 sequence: CASSFTGGYGYTF. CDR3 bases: TGTGCCAGCAGTTTTACGGGAGGCTATGGCTACACCTTC.

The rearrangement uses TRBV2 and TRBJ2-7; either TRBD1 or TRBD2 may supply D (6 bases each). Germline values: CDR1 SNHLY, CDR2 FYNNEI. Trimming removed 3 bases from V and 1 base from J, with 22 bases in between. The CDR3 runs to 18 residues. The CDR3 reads CASSERTALKGGSYEQYF. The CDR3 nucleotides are TGTGCCAGCAGTGAGCGGACAGCACTAAAGGGGGGATCCTACGAGCAGTACTTC.

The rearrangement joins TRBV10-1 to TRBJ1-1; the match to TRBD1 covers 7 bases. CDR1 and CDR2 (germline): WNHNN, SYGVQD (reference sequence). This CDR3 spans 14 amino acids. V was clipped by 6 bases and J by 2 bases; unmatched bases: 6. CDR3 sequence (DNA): TGCGCCAGCAGGGATACAGGGGTAAACACTGAAGCTTTCTTT. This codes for CASRDTGVNTEAFF.

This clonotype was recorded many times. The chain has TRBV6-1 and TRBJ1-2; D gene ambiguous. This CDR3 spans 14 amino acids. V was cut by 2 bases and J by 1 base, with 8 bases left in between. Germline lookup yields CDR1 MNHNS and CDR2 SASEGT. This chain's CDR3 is CASSETTINYGYTF. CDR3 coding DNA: TGTGCCAGCAGTGAAACCACTATTAACTATGGCTACACCTTC.

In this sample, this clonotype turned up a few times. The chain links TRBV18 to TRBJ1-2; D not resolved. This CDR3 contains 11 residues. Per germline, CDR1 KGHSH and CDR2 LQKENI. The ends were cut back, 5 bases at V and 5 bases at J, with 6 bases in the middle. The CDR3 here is CASSKSYGYTF. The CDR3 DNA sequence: TGTGCCAGCTCAAAGAGTTATGGCTACACCTTC.

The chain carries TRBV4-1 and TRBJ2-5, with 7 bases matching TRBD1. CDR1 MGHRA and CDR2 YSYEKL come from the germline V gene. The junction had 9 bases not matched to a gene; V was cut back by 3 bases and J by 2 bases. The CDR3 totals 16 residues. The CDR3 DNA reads TGCGCCAGCAGCCATCTTTTCGGACAGGAACAAGAGACCCAGTACTTC. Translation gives CASSHLFGQEQETQYF.

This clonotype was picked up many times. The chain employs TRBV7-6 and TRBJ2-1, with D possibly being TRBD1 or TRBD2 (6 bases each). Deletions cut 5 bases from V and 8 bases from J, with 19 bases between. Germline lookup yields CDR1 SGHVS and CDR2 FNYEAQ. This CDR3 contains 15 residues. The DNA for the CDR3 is TGTGCCAGCAGCCTCCGGGACTCCAGGGGCGATGAGCAGTTCTTC. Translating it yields CASSLRDSRGDEQFF.

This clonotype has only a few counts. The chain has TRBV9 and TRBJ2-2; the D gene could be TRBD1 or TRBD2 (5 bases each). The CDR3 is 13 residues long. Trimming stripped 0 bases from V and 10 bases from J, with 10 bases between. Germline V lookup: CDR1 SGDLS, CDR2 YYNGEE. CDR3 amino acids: CASSVEGDVELFF. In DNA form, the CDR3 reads TGTGCCAGCAGCGTAGAAGGGGACGTGGAGCTGTTTTTT.

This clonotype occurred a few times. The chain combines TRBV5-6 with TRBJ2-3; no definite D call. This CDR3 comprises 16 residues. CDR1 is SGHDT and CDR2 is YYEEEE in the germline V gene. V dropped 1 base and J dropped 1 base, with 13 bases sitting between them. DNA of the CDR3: TGTGCCAGCAGCTTGACGTTTGCCCAGGGCACAGATACGCAGTATTTT. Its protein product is CASSLTFAQGTDTQYF. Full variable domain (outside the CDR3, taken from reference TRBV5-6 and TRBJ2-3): DAGVTQSPTHLIKTRGQQVTLRCSPKSGHDTVSWYQQALGQGPQFIFQYYEEEERQRGNFPDRFSGHQFPNYSSELNVNALLLGDSALYLCASSLTFAQGTDTQYFGPGTRLTVL.

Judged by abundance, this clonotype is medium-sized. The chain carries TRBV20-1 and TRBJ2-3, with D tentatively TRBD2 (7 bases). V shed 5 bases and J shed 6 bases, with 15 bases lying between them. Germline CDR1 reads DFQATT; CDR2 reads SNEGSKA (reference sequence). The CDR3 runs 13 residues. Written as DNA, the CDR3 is TGCAGTGCTCTTTGGGGGGGCTTCGATACGCAGTATTTT. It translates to CSALWGGFDTQYF.

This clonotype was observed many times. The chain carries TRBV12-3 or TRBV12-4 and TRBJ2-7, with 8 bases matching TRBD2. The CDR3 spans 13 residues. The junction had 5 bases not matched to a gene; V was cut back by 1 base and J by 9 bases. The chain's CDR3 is CASSLVAGGTQYF. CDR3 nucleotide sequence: TGTGCCAGCAGTTTAGTCGCGGGAGGAACGCAGTACTTC.

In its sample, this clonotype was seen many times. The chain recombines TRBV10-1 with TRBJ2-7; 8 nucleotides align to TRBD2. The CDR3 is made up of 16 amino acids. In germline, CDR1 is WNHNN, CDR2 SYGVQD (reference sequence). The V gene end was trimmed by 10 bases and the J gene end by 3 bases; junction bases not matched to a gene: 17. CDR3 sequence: CATVYGGSGKFYEQYF. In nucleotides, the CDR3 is TGCGCCACCGTTTATGGAGGTAGCGGGAAGTTCTACGAGCAGTACTTC.

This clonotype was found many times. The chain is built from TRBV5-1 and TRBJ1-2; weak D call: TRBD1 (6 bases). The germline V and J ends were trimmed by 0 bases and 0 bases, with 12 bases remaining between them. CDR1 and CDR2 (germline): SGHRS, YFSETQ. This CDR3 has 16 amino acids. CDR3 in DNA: TGCGCCAGCAGCTTGGCCGCGGCAGGGGCTAACTATGGCTACACCTTC. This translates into CASSLAAAGANYGYTF.

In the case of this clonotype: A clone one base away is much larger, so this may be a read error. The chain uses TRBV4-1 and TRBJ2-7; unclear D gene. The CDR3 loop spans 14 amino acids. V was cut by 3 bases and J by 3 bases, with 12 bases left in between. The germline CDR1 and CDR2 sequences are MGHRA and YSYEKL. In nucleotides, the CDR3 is TGCGCCAGCAGCCACCCTGAAAGTTTCTACGAGCAGTACTTC. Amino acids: CASSHPESFYEQYF.

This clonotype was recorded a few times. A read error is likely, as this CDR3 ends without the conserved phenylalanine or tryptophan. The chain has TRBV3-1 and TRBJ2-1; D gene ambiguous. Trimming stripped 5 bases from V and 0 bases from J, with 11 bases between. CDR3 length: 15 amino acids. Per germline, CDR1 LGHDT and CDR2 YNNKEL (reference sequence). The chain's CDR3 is CASSDTPSSYNEQFI. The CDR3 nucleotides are TGTGCCAGCAGCGACACCCCCAGCTCCTACAATGAGCAGTTCATC.

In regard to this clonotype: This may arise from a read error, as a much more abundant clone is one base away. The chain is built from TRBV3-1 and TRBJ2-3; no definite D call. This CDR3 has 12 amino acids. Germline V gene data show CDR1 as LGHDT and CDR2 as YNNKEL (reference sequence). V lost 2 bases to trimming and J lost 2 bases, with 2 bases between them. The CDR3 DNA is TGTGCCAGCAGCCAAAACACAGATACGCAGTATTTT. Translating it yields CASSQNTDTQYF.